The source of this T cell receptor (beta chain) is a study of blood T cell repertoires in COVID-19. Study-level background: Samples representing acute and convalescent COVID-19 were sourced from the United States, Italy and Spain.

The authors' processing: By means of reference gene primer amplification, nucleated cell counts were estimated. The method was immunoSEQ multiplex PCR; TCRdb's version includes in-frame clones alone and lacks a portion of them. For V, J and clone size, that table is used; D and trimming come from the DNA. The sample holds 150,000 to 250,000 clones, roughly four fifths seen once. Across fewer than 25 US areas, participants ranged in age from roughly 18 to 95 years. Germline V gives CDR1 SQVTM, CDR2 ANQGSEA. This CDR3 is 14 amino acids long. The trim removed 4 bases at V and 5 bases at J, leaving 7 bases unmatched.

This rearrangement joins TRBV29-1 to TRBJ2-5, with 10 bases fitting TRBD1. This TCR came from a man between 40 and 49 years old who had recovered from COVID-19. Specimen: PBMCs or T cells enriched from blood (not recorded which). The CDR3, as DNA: TGCAGCGTTGGACAGGGGGCAAAACAGGAGACCCAGTACTTC. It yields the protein CSVGQGAKQETQYF.